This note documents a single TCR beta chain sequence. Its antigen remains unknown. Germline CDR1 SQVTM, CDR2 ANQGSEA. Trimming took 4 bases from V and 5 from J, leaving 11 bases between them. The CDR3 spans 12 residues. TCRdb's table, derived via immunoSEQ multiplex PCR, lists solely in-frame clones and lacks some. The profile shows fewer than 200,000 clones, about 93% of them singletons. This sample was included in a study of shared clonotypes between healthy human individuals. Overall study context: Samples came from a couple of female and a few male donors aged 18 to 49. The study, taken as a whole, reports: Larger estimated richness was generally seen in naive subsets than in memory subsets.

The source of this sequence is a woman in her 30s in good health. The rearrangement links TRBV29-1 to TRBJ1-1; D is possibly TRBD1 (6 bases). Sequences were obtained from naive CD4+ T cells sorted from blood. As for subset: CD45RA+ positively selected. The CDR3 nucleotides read TGCAGCGTTGCTTCAGGGGTTACTGAAGCTTTCTTT. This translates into CSVASGVTEAFF.